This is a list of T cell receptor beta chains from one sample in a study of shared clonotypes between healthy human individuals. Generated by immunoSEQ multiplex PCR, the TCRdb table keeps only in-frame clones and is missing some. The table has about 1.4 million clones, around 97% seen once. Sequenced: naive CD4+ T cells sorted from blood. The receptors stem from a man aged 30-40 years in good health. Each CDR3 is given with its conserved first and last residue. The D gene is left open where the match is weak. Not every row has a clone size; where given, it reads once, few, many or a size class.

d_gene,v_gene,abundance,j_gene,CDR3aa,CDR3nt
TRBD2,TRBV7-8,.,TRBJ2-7,CASSHPSAGGPNEQYF,TGTGCCAGCAGCCACCCATCGGCGGGAGGGCCCAACGAGCAGTACTTC
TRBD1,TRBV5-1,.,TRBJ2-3,CASAYPRGTSTDTQYF,TGCGCCAGCGCCTACCCCAGGGGGACGAGCACAGATACGCAGTATTTT
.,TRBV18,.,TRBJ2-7,CASSPLHPMTSYEQYF,TGTGCCAGCTCACCGCTGCACCCTATGACCTCCTACGAGCAGTACTTC
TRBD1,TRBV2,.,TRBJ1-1,CASSRSGTVNEAFF,TGTGCCAGCAGTCGTTCCGGGACAGTGAATGAAGCTTTCTTT
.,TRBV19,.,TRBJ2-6,CASSSSSGANVLTF,TGTGCCAGTAGTTCGAGCTCTGGGGCCAACGTCCTGACTTTC
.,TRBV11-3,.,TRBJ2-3,CASSFTAGDTQYF,TGTGCCAGCAGCTTTACAGCTGGGGATACGCAGTATTTT
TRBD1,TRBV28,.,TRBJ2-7,CASSGQGFKRVRQYF,TGTGCCAGCAGTGGACAGGGATTCAAGAGAGTCCGGCAGTACTTC
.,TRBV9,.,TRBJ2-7,CASSVGSQPTYEQYF,TGTGCCAGCAGCGTAGGTAGTCAGCCTACCTACGAGCAGTACTTC
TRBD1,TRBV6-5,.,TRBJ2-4,CASRDSLAKNIQYF,TGTGCCAGCCGGGACAGCCTAGCCAAAAACATTCAGTACTTC
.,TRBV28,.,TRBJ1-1,CASSLGRLNTEAFF,TGTGCCAGCAGTTTAGGACGTTTGAACACTGAAGCTTTCTTT
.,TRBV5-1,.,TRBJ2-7,CASSLSSGRGYEQYF,TGCGCCAGCAGCTTGTCGTCGGGAAGGGGCTACGAGCAGTACTTC
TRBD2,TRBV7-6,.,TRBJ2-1,CASSYSGYNEQFF,TGTGCCAGCAGCTATAGCGGGTACAATGAGCAGTTCTTC
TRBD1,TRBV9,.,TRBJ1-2,CASSVAQGARGYTF,TGTGCCAGCAGCGTAGCTCAGGGGGCGAGGGGCTACACCTTC
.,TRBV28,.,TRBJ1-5,CASSLVGVGQPQHF,TGTGCCAGCAGTTTGGTTGGAGTTGGTCAGCCCCAGCATTTT
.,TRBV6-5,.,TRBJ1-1,CASSYRRGFLVTEAFF,TGTGCCAGCAGTTACCGGAGGGGCTTTCTGGTAACTGAAGCTTTCTTT
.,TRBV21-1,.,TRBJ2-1,CASSRGSLRSSYNEQFF,TGTGCCAGCAGCAGGGGCAGCCTACGGAGCTCCTACAATGAGCAGTTCTTC
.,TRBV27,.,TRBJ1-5,CASRPGGLGNQPQHF,TGTGCCAGCAGACCCGGGGGGCTAGGCAATCAGCCCCAGCATTTT
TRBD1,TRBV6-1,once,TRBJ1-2,CASSEWDRANGYTF,TGTGCCAGCAGTGAGTGGGACAGGGCTAATGGCTACACCTTC
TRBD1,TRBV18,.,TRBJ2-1,CASSPGTGSSYNEQFF,TGTGCCAGCTCACCTGGGACAGGGAGCTCCTACAATGAGCAGTTCTTC
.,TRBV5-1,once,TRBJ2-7,CASSLAELASSEQYF,TGCGCCAGCAGCTTGGCGGAACTAGCATCTAGCGAGCAGTACTTC
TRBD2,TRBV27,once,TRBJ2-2,CASRVHSGMNTGELFF,TGTGCCAGCAGGGTTCATAGCGGGATGAACACCGGGGAGCTGTTTTTT
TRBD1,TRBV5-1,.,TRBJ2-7,CASNSRTGGEQYF,TGCGCCAGCAATTCAAGGACAGGGGGCGAGCAGTACTTC
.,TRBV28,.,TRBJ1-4,CASRSAGGSNEKLFF,TGTGCCAGCAGGAGTGCGGGGGGTAGTAATGAAAAACTGTTTTTT
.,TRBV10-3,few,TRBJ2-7,CAISELYEQYF,TGTGCCATCAGTGAGCTCTACGAGCAGTACTTC
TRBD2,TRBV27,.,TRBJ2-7,CASSLFGKGLAASYEQYF,TGTGCCAGCAGTCTCTTCGGAAAAGGACTAGCGGCCTCCTACGAGCAGTACTTC
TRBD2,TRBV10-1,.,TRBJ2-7,CASSAGGGPAEQYF,TGCGCCAGCAGTGCGGGGGGAGGACCAGCCGAGCAGTACTTC
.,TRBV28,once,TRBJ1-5,CASSPRGPSNQPQHF,TGTGCCAGCAGCCCCAGGGGACCTAGCAATCAGCCCCAGCATTTT
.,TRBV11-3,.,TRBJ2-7,CASSLDRGSEQYF,TGTGCCAGCAGCTTAGACAGGGGATCCGAGCAGTACTTC
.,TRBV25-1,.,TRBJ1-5,CASRPGDSNQPQHF,TGTGCCAGCCGTCCAGGGGATAGCAATCAGCCCCAGCATTTT
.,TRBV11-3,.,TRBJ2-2,CASSFDRDTGELFF,TGTGCCAGCAGCTTCGACAGAGACACCGGGGAGCTGTTTTTT
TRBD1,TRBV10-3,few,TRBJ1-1,CAISAQQGYTEAFF,TGTGCCATCAGTGCCCAACAGGGGTACACTGAAGCTTTCTTT
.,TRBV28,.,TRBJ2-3,CASSPSGTARDTQYF,TGTGCCAGCAGCCCATCCGGGACCGCGCGAGATACGCAGTATTTT
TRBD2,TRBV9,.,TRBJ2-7,CASSVGAGGAYEQYF,TGTGCCAGCAGCGTAGGGGCGGGAGGCGCCTACGAGCAGTACTTC
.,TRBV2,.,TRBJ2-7,CASSEQGPSYEQYF,TGTGCCAGCAGTGAGCAGGGCCCTTCCTACGAGCAGTACTTC